This TCR beta chain was retrieved from a study of CD8+ T cells in alopecia areata. Isolated RNA was reverse transcribed into cDNA used as the sequencing template. TCRdb's table, derived via immunoSEQ multiplex PCR, lists solely in-frame clones and lacks some. The sample lists roughly 13,000 clones; 45% to 60% were seen once. Study-level findings and limits: Scalp sequencing captures resident alphabeta T cells of normal skin too.

For 4 to 6 patients taking part in the biomarker study, CD4+ cells were further sorted into CD25+CD127- cells. In regard to this clone: The antigen is undetermined. The junction shows a germline mismatch at one end, possibly a read error.

Germline V gene sequence: CDR1 SSHAT, CDR2 FNYEAQ (reference sequence). This CDR3 is built from 14 residues. The genes are TRBV7-7 and TRBJ2-2, with D unclear. The source of this sequence is a human donor with alopecia areata. What was sequenced was CD4+ Tregs sorted from blood. The CDR3 reads CASSLDGITGELFF. The CDR3 bases are TGTGCTAGCAGCTTGGACGGAATCACCGGGGAGCTGTTTTTT. The complete variable domain, with remaining parts taken from reference TRBV7-7 and TRBJ2-2, reads GAGVSQSPRYKVTKRGQDVTLRCDPISSHATLYWYQQALGQGPEFLTYFNYEAQPDKSGLPSDRFSAERPEGSISTLTIQRTEQRDSAMYRCASSLDGITGELFFGEGSRLTVL.